Each of the 24 T cell receptor beta chains below was sequenced from the same sample in a study of T cell responses to AZD1222 COVID-19 vaccine. Measured with immunoSEQ multiplex PCR; TCRdb has only the in-frame clones, and not every one. This table has more than 100,000 clones, roughly 91% appearing once. Here the sequenced sample was peripheral blood, taken 28 days after the second AZD1222 dose. The source is an adult who received the AZD1222 COVID-19 vaccine.

The chain joins TRBV6-5 to TRBJ1-2; D perhaps matches TRBD1 (5 bases). Trimming removed 0 bases from V and 13 bases from J, with 18 bases in between. Germline lookup yields CDR1 MNHEY and CDR2 SVGAGI. CDR3 length equals 14 residues. Written as DNA, the CDR3 is TGTGCCAGCAGTTACTCGGGGCAGGGCCGGGCCGCCACCTTC. It translates to CASSYSGQGRAATF.

The gene calls are TRBV7-9 and TRBJ2-1; TRBD2 matches 11 bases. The ends lost 4 bases at V and 7 bases at J; junction bases unmatched: 9. The CDR3 loop spans 16 amino acids. The germline V gene encodes CDR1 SEHNR and CDR2 FQNEAQ (reference sequence). CDR3 in amino acids: CASSSGLAGVRNEQFF. The DNA of the CDR3 is TGTGCCAGCAGCTCTGGACTAGCGGGCGTGAGGAATGAGCAGTTCTTC. The whole variable domain, remainder taken from reference TRBV7-9 and TRBJ2-1, is DTGVSQNPRHKITKRGQNVTFRCDPISEHNRLYWYRQTLGQGPEFLTYFQNEAQLEKSRLLSDRFSAERPKGSFSTLEIQRTEQGDSAMYLCASSSGLAGVRNEQFFGPGTRLTVL.

This chain uses TRBV7-9 with TRBJ1-1; tentative D call: TRBD1 (5 bases). Deletions cut 4 bases from V and 1 base from J, with 13 bases between. This CDR3 has 15 residues. Germline CDR1 is SEHNR and CDR2 is FQNEAQ (reference sequence). CDR3 loop: CASSWGEKANTEAFF. The CDR3 nucleotides are TGTGCCAGCAGCTGGGGGGAGAAGGCGAACACTGAAGCTTTCTTT. The full variable domain, its missing parts supplied by reference TRBV7-9 and TRBJ1-1, is DTGVSQNPRHKITKRGQNVTFRCDPISEHNRLYWYRQTLGQGPEFLTYFQNEAQLEKSRLLSDRFSAERPKGSFSTLEIQRTEQGDSAMYLCASSWGEKANTEAFFGQGTRLTVV.

The chain combines TRBV3-1 (or the pseudogene TRBV3-2) with TRBJ1-1, with D maybe TRBD1 (5 bases). The CDR3 length is 15 residues. Deletions cut 0 bases from V and 9 bases from J, with 17 bases between. Germline assignment: CDR1 LGHDT and CDR2 YNNKEL (reference sequence). CDR3 amino acids: CASSQDWGGGVQAFF. CDR3 DNA: TGTGCCAGCAGCCAAGACTGGGGAGGAGGGGTACAAGCTTTCTTT.

This chain uses TRBV12-3 or TRBV12-4 with TRBJ1-1, with D hard to call. This CDR3 spans 13 amino acids. Between the trimmed V and J ends, which lost 3 bases and 1 base, there was a span of 6 bases. CDR3 region: CASSFRGNTEAFF. The DNA of the CDR3 is TGTGCCAGCAGTTTTCGAGGGAACACTGAAGCTTTCTTT.

This chain connects TRBV7-9 to TRBJ2-5; D ambiguous. The CDR3 is 13 amino acids. V was clipped by 7 bases and J by 4 bases, with 13 bases between them. Germline CDR1 and CDR2: SEHNR and FQNEAQ (reference sequence). CDR3 sequence (DNA): TGTGCCAGCATCGACCTCCGCCCAGAGACCCAGTACTTC. It codes for CASIDLRPETQYF. The full variable domain, completed using reference TRBV7-9 and TRBJ2-5, is DTGVSQNPRHKITKRGQNVTFRCDPISEHNRLYWYRQTLGQGPEFLTYFQNEAQLEKSRLLSDRFSAERPKGSFSTLEIQRTEQGDSAMYLCASIDLRPETQYFGPGTRLLVL.

This sequence joins TRBV5-4 and TRBJ2-5; 8 positions agree with TRBD2. Per the germline V gene, CDR1 is SGHNT and CDR2 is YYREEE (reference sequence). This CDR3 has 15 residues. J lost 1 base, V lost 1 base, and 3 bases had no gene match. CDR3 sequence reads: CASSLRGGIQETQYF. As DNA, the CDR3 is TGTGCCAGCAGCTTGCGGGGGGGAATCCAAGAGACCCAGTACTTC.

The gene calls are TRBV27 and TRBJ1-5; 12 bases align to TRBD1. CDR3 size: 17 residues. The junction had 12 bases not matched to a gene; V was cut back by 6 bases and J by 6 bases. Germline V lookup: CDR1 MNHEY, CDR2 SMNVEV (reference sequence). Here the CDR3 DNA reads TGTGCCAGCAGACAAAATCCCGGGACAGGGGGCTCTCAGCCCCAGCATTTT. Translating gives CASRQNPGTGGSQPQHF.

This chain links TRBV12-5 with TRBJ2-1; the D gene could be TRBD1 or TRBD2 (5 bases each). The CDR3 has 15 amino acids. Trimming removed 5 bases from V and 7 bases from J, with 18 bases in between. Germline V lookup: CDR1 LGHNT, CDR2 FRNRAP. The CDR3 reads CASGPTAGARNEQFF. Written as DNA, the CDR3 is TGTGCTAGTGGTCCAACCGCCGGGGCGAGGAATGAGCAGTTCTTC.

The CDR3 nucleotides read TGTGCCAGCAGCCCGACTTCCTACAATGAGCAGTTCTTC. Protein: CASSPTSYNEQFF. The gene calls are TRBV28 and TRBJ2-1; unclear D gene. Deletions cut 6 bases from V and 1 base from J, with 7 bases between. This CDR3 is 13 amino acids long. The V gene's germline CDR1 is MDHEN and CDR2 SYDVKM.

This sequence joins TRBV6-2 or TRBV6-3 and TRBJ2-3; the D gene is possibly TRBD2 (6 bases). V lost 2 bases and J lost 5, with 17 bases in between. Germline V CDR1 and CDR2: MNHEY, SVGEGT. The CDR3 has 16 residues. CDR3 DNA: TGTGCCAGCAGTTACGGCCCTACGGGGGTAGTAGATACGCAGTATTTT. It encodes CASSYGPTGVVDTQYF.

This chain joins TRBV6-2 or TRBV6-3 and TRBJ1-1; D unresolved. Trimming cost V 0 bases and J 0 bases, with 2 bases left between them. This CDR3 is built from 13 residues. Germline V gene sequence: CDR1 MNHEY, CDR2 SVGEGT. CDR3 loop: CASSYSVNTEAFF. CDR3 DNA sequence: TGTGCCAGCAGTTACTCAGTGAACACTGAAGCTTTCTTT.

V is TRBV7-6 and J is TRBJ2-1, with D maybe TRBD1 (5 bases). Trimming cost V 1 base and J 8 bases, with 9 bases left between them. The V gene's germline CDR1 is SGHVS and CDR2 FNYEAQ. The CDR3 is made up of 13 amino acids. The DNA for the CDR3 is TGTGCCAGCAGCTTAGGGGGCTTCGATGAGCAGTTCTTC. Protein product: CASSLGGFDEQFF.

The V gene is TRBV2, the J gene TRBJ2-7, with D uncertain. The V end lost 8 bases, the J end lost 6 bases, and 11 bases lay between the germline ends. CDR3 length: 11 residues. Germline V lookup: CDR1 SNHLY, CDR2 FYNNEI. The CDR3 is CASSFSVEQYF. In nucleotides, the CDR3 is TGTGCCAGCTCCTTTTCTGTCGAGCAGTACTTC.

This chain's CDR3 is CASSPGFNYGYTF. The CDR3 coding sequence is TGTGCCAGCAGCCCGGGTTTTAACTATGGCTACACCTTC. This chain joins TRBV5-5 and TRBJ1-2; D is undetermined. Germline V gene lookup returns CDR1 SGHKS and CDR2 YYEKEE (reference sequence). Trimming took off 4 bases at V and 1 base at J, with 8 bases between the two ends. The CDR3 is made up of 13 amino acids.

The chain uses TRBV7-2 and TRBJ2-1; weak D call: TRBD1 (5 bases). The CDR3 consists of 14 residues. Germline V gene data show CDR1 as SGHTA and CDR2 as FQGNSA. Trimming removed 1 base at V and 5 bases at J, with 9 bases between. CDR3 loop: CASSLGQIDNEQFF. DNA for the CDR3: TGTGCCAGCAGCTTAGGACAGATCGACAATGAGCAGTTCTTC. Combining the CDR3 with reference TRBV7-2 and TRBJ2-1 gives the whole variable domain GAGVSQSPSNKVTEKGKDVELRCDPISGHTALYWYRQSLGQGLEFLIYFQGNSAPDKSGLPSDRFSAERTGGSVSTLTIQRTQQEDSAVYLCASSLGQIDNEQFFGPGTRLTVL.

The chain employs TRBV10-3 and TRBJ2-5, with a possible D match to TRBD2 (7 bases). V lost 0 bases, J lost 1 base, and 9 bases lay in between. The CDR3 runs 15 residues. The V gene's germline CDR1 is ENHRY and CDR2 SYGVKD. CDR3 loop: CAISESGGAQETQYF. The CDR3 nucleotides read TGTGCCATCAGTGAGTCTGGGGGGGCCCAAGAGACCCAGTACTTC.

The chain combines TRBV7-2 with TRBJ2-2; D ambiguous. This CDR3 has 18 amino acids. The germline V gene encodes CDR1 SGHTA and CDR2 FQGNSA. V was cut by 1 base and J by 0 bases, with 15 bases left in between. The CDR3 DNA is TGTGCCAGCAGCTTAGTAGTCAGCCTTATCTCGAACACCGGGGAGCTGTTTTTT. This translates into CASSLVVSLISNTGELFF. Full variable domain (outside the CDR3, taken from reference TRBV7-2 and TRBJ2-2): GAGVSQSPSNKVTEKGKDVELRCDPISGHTALYWYRQSLGQGLEFLIYFQGNSAPDKSGLPSDRFSAERTGGSVSTLTIQRTQQEDSAVYLCASSLVVSLISNTGELFFGEGSRLTVL.

The V and J genes are TRBV15 and TRBJ2-5; D might be TRBD2 (6 bases). Germline loops: CDR1 LNHNV, CDR2 YYDKDF (reference sequence). The length of the CDR3 is 14 residues. V lost 1 base to trimming and J lost 4 bases, with 10 bases between them. CDR3 protein: CATSRGLEGETQYF. The CDR3 DNA reads as TGTGCCACCAGCAGAGGACTAGAGGGAGAGACCCAGTACTTC.

This clone was counted a single time. V is TRBV6-2 or TRBV6-3 and J is TRBJ1-6; D is perhaps TRBD1 (5 bases). Trimming shortened V by 6 bases and J by 2 bases, and 23 bases separated the two germline ends. CDR1 is MNHEY, CDR2 SVGEGT, per germline. The CDR3 has 19 amino acids. CDR3 region: CASSDPQVGGSTYNSPLHF. The CDR3 region has the DNA TGTGCCAGCAGCGACCCCCAGGTCGGGGGGTCCACCTATAATTCACCCCTCCACTTT.

V gene TRBV19 combines with J gene TRBJ2-3, with TRBD2 matching over 9 bases. CDR3 size: 14 residues. Germline V gene lookup returns CDR1 LNHDA and CDR2 SQIVND (reference sequence). V shed 7 bases, J shed 2 bases, and the junction held 4 bases outside the gene matches. CDR3: CASKQRGVTDTQYF. The DNA of the CDR3 is TGTGCCAGTAAGCAGCGGGGGGTCACAGATACGCAGTATTTT.

V gene TRBV10-3 combines with J gene TRBJ1-1; D perhaps matches TRBD1 (6 bases). The CDR3 has 11 amino acids. CDR1 and CDR2 from the germline V gene are ENHRY and SYGVKD. V gave up 6 bases and J gave up 7 bases, with 9 bases separating them. The CDR3 protein is CAIRGGHEAFF. Written as DNA, the CDR3 is TGTGCCATCAGGGGGGGACATGAAGCTTTCTTT.

This clone was counted a single time. The CDR3 region has the DNA TGTGCCAGCAGCCCTAATGGGCTAGCGGGAGTTGTCGGGGAGCTGTTTTTT. Its translation: CASSPNGLAGVVGELFF. V is TRBV7-3 and J is TRBJ2-2; 10 nucleotides agree with TRBD2. Germline CDR1 SGHTA, CDR2 FQGTGA. CDR3 length equals 17 residues. After removal of 5 bases from V and 7 bases from J, the junction contained 13 bases not matched to a gene.

CDR3 protein: CASSLGPNSPLHF. CDR3 in DNA: TGTGCCAGCAGCCTTGGGCCGAATTCACCCCTCCACTTT. The chain uses TRBV9 and TRBJ1-6; D is undetermined. Per germline, CDR1 SGDLS and CDR2 YYNGEE. Trimming took off 4 bases at V and 7 bases at J, with 9 bases between the two ends. CDR3 length: 13 amino acids.